These 10 T cell receptor beta chains came from one sample sequenced in a study of cytomegalovirus exposure and HLA in healthy donors. It was with 60 Vbeta and 13 Jbeta primers that the PCR ran. This table comes from immunoSEQ multiplex PCR, and its TCRdb copy is limited to in-frame clones, with some not included. In the table there are 180,000 or so clones, 70% to 90% of which are singletons. Sequencing used PBMCs. These receptors were obtained from a man between 18 and 35 years old in good health and CMV-seropositive.

V usage is TRBV11-2 and J usage is TRBJ1-5; tentative D call: TRBD1 (6 bases). Germline V gives CDR1 SGHAT, CDR2 FQNNGV. The CDR3 covers 15 residues. Trimming took 1 base from V and 5 from J, leaving 12 bases between them. DNA of the CDR3: TGTGCCAGCAGCTTAGTAGGTCAGGGGTATCAGCCCCAGCATTTT. Protein: CASSLVGQGYQPQHF. Using reference TRBV11-2 and TRBJ1-5 for the parts outside the CDR3, the full variable domain is EAGVAQSPRYKIIEKRQSVAFWCNPISGHATLYWYQQILGQGPKLLIQFQNNGVVDDSQLPKDRFSAERLKGVDSTLKIQPAKLEDSAVYLCASSLVGQGYQPQHFGDGTRLSIL.

As DNA, the CDR3 is TGTGCCAGCAGCCCACAGGGGACAGGTTTTGGAAACACCATATATTTT. Translated: CASSPQGTGFGNTIYF. This chain joins TRBV11-2 and TRBJ1-3; 8 bases agree with TRBD1. J was trimmed by 3 bases and V by 5 bases; bases with no gene match: 9. The germline V gene has CDR1 SGHAT and CDR2 FQNNGV. There are 16 residues in the CDR3.

This clone is a singleton in its sample. This sequence joins TRBV7-2 and TRBJ2-1, with 9 bases identical to TRBD2. Trimming cost V 2 bases and J 4 bases; bases outside gene matches: 3. Germline assignment: CDR1 SGHTA and CDR2 FQGNSA. This CDR3 comprises 15 residues. The CDR3 DNA reads TGTGCCAGCAGCTTAACAGCGGGGGGTTACAATGAGCAGTTCTTC. This encodes CASSLTAGGYNEQFF. Combining the CDR3 with reference TRBV7-2 and TRBJ2-1 gives the whole variable domain GAGVSQSPSNKVTEKGKDVELRCDPISGHTALYWYRQSLGQGLEFLIYFQGNSAPDKSGLPSDRFSAERTGGSVSTLTIQRTQQEDSAVYLCASSLTAGGYNEQFFGPGTRLTVL.

A single count supports this clone. The chain has TRBV19 and TRBJ1-2, with 8 bases that match TRBD1. Germline V lookup: CDR1 LNHDA, CDR2 SQIVND (reference sequence). The V segment lost 10 bases and the J segment 4 bases; nucleotides outside the gene matches: 8. The CDR3 has 13 residues. The CDR3 DNA reads as TGTGCCACCTCGGACAGGGCACCCTATGGCTACACCTTC. Its protein is CATSDRAPYGYTF.

This clone was seen a handful of times. J is TRBJ2-2 and V is TRBV29-1, with 12 bases identical to TRBD2. The ends lost 6 bases at V and 2 bases at J; junction bases unmatched: 4. The germline V gene encodes CDR1 SQVTM and CDR2 ANQGSEA. This CDR3 is built from 15 residues. The CDR3 loop is CSVRLAGDNTGELFF. The CDR3 region has the DNA TGCAGCGTCCGACTAGCGGGGGACAACACCGGGGAGCTGTTTTTT.

This clone was counted a few times. The V and J genes are TRBV18 and TRBJ2-1; 7 bases fit TRBD2. The CDR3 consists of 16 residues. Germline trimming cut 1 base from V and 8 bases from J; bases unmatched to any gene: 11. Germline V gene data show CDR1 as KGHSH and CDR2 as LQKENI. The CDR3 region has the DNA TGTGCCAGCTCACCACAACTAGCGTCCTCATCCTATGAGCAGTTCTTC. As protein: CASSPQLASSSYEQFF.

The chain links TRBV6-6 to TRBJ2-1; TRBD2 matches at 13 bases. V trimming: 6 bases; J trimming: 6 bases; junction bases outside the gene matches: 8. Germline assignment: CDR1 MNHNY and CDR2 SVGAGI (reference sequence). The CDR3 is 16 residues long. CDR3 bases: TGTGCCAGCAGGCGGACTAGCGGGGGTTACCTCAATGAGCAGTTCTTC. Translation gives CASRRTSGGYLNEQFF.

This clone was seen once. The sample has other DNA sequences that encode this CDR3 too. The chain recombines TRBV19 with TRBJ2-6; tentatively, D is TRBD1 (6 bases). The CDR3 is 15 amino acids. Trimming left V 6 bases short and J 2 bases short, with 11 bases between. CDR1 LNHDA and CDR2 SQIVND come from the germline V gene (reference sequence). CDR3 sequence (DNA): TGTGCCAGTAGCCTAACAGGGACTGGGGCCAACGTCCTGACTTTC. This translates into CASSLTGTGANVLTF.

The genes are TRBV9 and TRBJ1-6, with D possibly being TRBD1 (5 bases). The CDR3 is made up of 15 amino acids. CDR1 is SGDLS and CDR2 is YYNGEE in the germline V gene. V was trimmed by 0 bases and J by 9 bases, leaving 13 bases between them. The CDR3 DNA is TGTGCCAGCAGCGTAGATGGGACTCAGTCTTCACCCCTCCACTTT. As protein: CASSVDGTQSSPLHF. The full variable domain, with the rest looked up from reference TRBV9 and TRBJ1-6, is DSGVTQTPKHLITATGQRVTLRCSPRSGDLSVYWYQQSLDQGLQFLIQYYNGEERAKGNILERFSAQQFPDLHSELNLSSLELGDSALYFCASSVDGTQSSPLHFGNGTRLTVT.

The V gene is TRBV5-3, the J gene TRBJ1-3; possibly TRBD1 for D (5 bases). TRBV5-3 is an open reading frame whose function is uncertain. This CDR3 has 16 amino acids. V gave up 4 bases and J gave up 0 bases, with 14 bases separating them. CDR3 sequence: CARSRTSTLSGNTIYF. CDR3 DNA: TGTGCCAGAAGCCGGACATCCACTCTCTCTGGAAACACCATATATTTT.